The 15 T cell receptor beta chains listed next were all sequenced from one sample in a study of CD8+ T cells in alopecia areata. Reverse transcribed after extraction, RNA yielded cDNA as the sequencing template. Some clones are missing from TCRdb's copy, which holds only in-frame ones; the method was immunoSEQ multiplex PCR. The table lists around 200,000 clones, 63% of them singletons. The material was CD4+ T cells sorted from blood, obtained at week 0. The receptors were sampled from a human donor with alopecia areata.

The V gene is TRBV2, the J gene TRBJ1-2; D ambiguous. The CDR3 sequence is 11 residues long. Between the trimmed V and J ends, which lost 6 bases and 6 bases, there was a span of 8 bases. The germline V gene encodes CDR1 SNHLY and CDR2 FYNNEI. DNA for the CDR3: TGTGCCAGCAGGGGGTTGGATGGCTACACCTTC. It encodes CASRGLDGYTF.

This chain uses TRBV29-1 with TRBJ2-2, with a possible D match to TRBD1 (5 bases). Germline V gene sequence: CDR1 SQVTM, CDR2 ANQGSEA. V gave up 5 bases and J gave up 6 bases, with 7 bases separating them. The CDR3 has 11 amino acids. In DNA form, the CDR3 reads TGCAGCGTTCAGGGCGCCGGGGAGCTGTTTTTT. Protein product: CSVQGAGELFF.

This chain uses TRBV25-1 with TRBJ2-7; 7 bases map to TRBD2. The CDR3 extends over 13 amino acids. Germline CDR1 is MGHDK and CDR2 is SYGVNS. V gave up 2 bases and J gave up 6 bases; unmatched junction bases: 4. CDR3 sequence (DNA): TGTGCCAGCAGTGAACGGGGGGACTTCGAGCAGTACTTC. Its protein is CASSERGDFEQYF.

The J gene is TRBJ2-5, the V gene TRBV6-5; maybe TRBD1 (6 bases). Germline V gives CDR1 MNHEY, CDR2 SVGAGI. The CDR3 extends over 13 amino acids. The germline V and J ends were trimmed by 8 bases and 2 bases, with 12 bases remaining between them. The CDR3 sequence is CASRTAGQETQYF. The DNA for the CDR3 is TGTGCCAGCCGGACAGCTGGGCAAGAGACCCAGTACTTC.

This clone was picked up a small number of times. The CDR3 nucleotides are TGCAGCGTTGTGGTTTACCTGGAACAGACCTACGAGCAGTACTTC. As protein: CSVVVYLEQTYEQYF. The V and J genes are TRBV29-1 and TRBJ2-7; D gene ambiguous. The germline CDR1 and CDR2 sequences are SQVTM and ANQGSEA. The CDR3 runs to 15 residues. V shed 4 bases and J shed 2 bases, with 18 bases lying between them.

The gene calls are TRBV9 and TRBJ1-6; D remains unclear. The CDR3 has 17 residues. V was shortened by 1 base and J by 5 bases, with 16 bases between the two germline ends. Germline V gene lookup returns CDR1 SGDLS and CDR2 YYNGEE. CDR3 coding DNA: TGTGCCAGCAGCGTATTCGATTCGGGGATTGATAATTCACCCCTCCACTTT. Protein product: CASSVFDSGIDNSPLHF.

V is TRBV4-1 and J is TRBJ1-2; 7 bases map to TRBD1. V was clipped by 1 base and J by 3 bases; unmatched bases: 5. The CDR3 covers 15 residues. Per the germline V gene, CDR1 is MGHRA and CDR2 is YSYEKL. CDR3: CASSQGQTGDYGYTF. The CDR3 nucleotides are TGCGCCAGCAGCCAAGGCCAAACAGGGGACTATGGCTACACCTTC.

The V gene is TRBV4-3, the J gene TRBJ2-2; 8 bases fit TRBD1. Germline V lookup: CDR1 LGHNA, CDR2 YSLEER. The CDR3 loop spans 16 amino acids. J was trimmed by 6 bases and V by 1 base; bases with no gene match: 7. Here the CDR3 DNA reads TGCGCCAGCAGCCAAGCTGTTACAGGGGGGTCCGGGGAGCTGTTTTTT. Amino acids: CASSQAVTGGSGELFF.

This clone is a singleton in its sample. This sample also contains other DNA sequences that code for the same CDR3. The chain is built from TRBV15 and TRBJ2-1, with D unresolved. Germline loops: CDR1 LNHNV, CDR2 YYDKDF (reference sequence). The CDR3 contains 13 residues. Trimming stripped 0 bases from V and 5 bases from J, with 5 bases between. In DNA form, the CDR3 reads TGTGCCACCAGCAGAGATCTAGACAATGAGCAGTTCTTC. This translates into CATSRDLDNEQFF.

The rearrangement links TRBV18 to TRBJ1-1; 7 positions match TRBD1. With V trimmed by 5 bases and J by 5 bases, 2 bases remained unmatched. CDR1 and CDR2 (germline): KGHSH, LQKENI. The length of the CDR3 is 12 residues. The CDR3 region has the DNA TGTGCCAGCTCATACAGGGGAACTGAAGCTTTCTTT. This sequence encodes CASSYRGTEAFF.

The gene calls are TRBV7-8 and TRBJ2-5; D gene uncertain. In germline, CDR1 is SGHVS, CDR2 FQNEAQ. This CDR3 has 13 amino acids. Trimming removed 1 base from V and 2 bases from J, with 5 bases in between. In DNA, the CDR3 is TGTGCCAGCAGCTTAGTCAGGCAAGAGACCCAGTACTTC. The encoded protein is CASSLVRQETQYF.

This clone was detected only a few times. The rearrangement uses TRBV27 and TRBJ1-1, with D possibly being TRBD1 (5 bases). Germline V lookup: CDR1 MNHEY, CDR2 SMNVEV (reference sequence). The CDR3 consists of 13 residues. The V and J ends lost 5 bases and 6 bases respectively, with 13 bases between them. This CDR3 reads CASSRIRGAEAFF. The CDR3 DNA is TGTGCCAGCAGTCGTATAAGGGGTGCTGAAGCTTTCTTT.

V is TRBV25-1 and J is TRBJ2-7, with unresolved D. V lost 7 bases to trimming and J lost 2 bases, with 6 bases between them. Germline CDR1 is MGHDK and CDR2 is SYGVNS. The CDR3 runs to 11 residues. CDR3 sequence reads: CASMRAYEQYF. The CDR3 DNA reads as TGTGCCAGCATGAGAGCCTACGAGCAGTACTTC.

The V gene is TRBV30, the J gene TRBJ1-1; maybe TRBD1 (6 bases). Germline CDR1 reads GTSNPN; CDR2 reads SVGIG (reference sequence). The CDR3 is made up of 13 amino acids. V lost 3 bases and J 8 bases, leaving 16 bases between the germline ends. The CDR3 is CAWRLGTGTEAFF. CDR3 sequence (DNA): TGTGCCTGGAGGTTGGGAACCGGGACAGAAGCTTTCTTT. The full variable domain, rest sourced from reference TRBV30 and TRBJ1-1, is SQTIHQWPATLVQPVGSPLSLECTVEGTSNPNLYWYRQAAGRGLQLLFYSVGIGQISSEVPQNLSASRPQDRQFILSSKKLLLSDSGFYLCAWRLGTGTEAFFGQGTRLTVV.

The chain has TRBV11-2 and TRBJ1-6; D may be TRBD1 (6 bases). V lost 1 base to trimming and J lost 10 bases, with 11 bases between them. The CDR3 is made up of 14 amino acids. From germline, CDR1 is SGHAT and CDR2 FQNNGV. CDR3: CASSLGGAHSPLHF. CDR3 nucleotides: TGTGCCAGCAGCTTAGGGGGGGCCCACTCACCCCTCCACTTT.